This T cell receptor beta chain was recovered during a study of patients and donors after allogeneic stem cell transplantation. The CDR3 extends over 13 amino acids. Germline V gene data show CDR1 as SGHRS and CDR2 as YFSETQ. Trimming took 4 bases from V and 6 from J, leaving 11 bases between them. TCRdb re-called the RT-PCR reads through MiXCR, storing one row per CDR3 protein. The sample includes 150,000 to 200,000 distinct CDR3 sequences, roughly 24% of them seen just once. This clonotype was counted between two and nine times. The sample taken for sequencing was blood, either unsorted or a sorted T cell fraction (not recorded which). The receptor was isolated from a human donor who was either an allogeneic HSCT recipient or a stem cell or donor lymphocyte infusion donor (not recorded which). It is not recorded whose cells these are; they may come from a transplant donor. The chain combines TRBV5-1 with TRBJ1-5; no reliable D call. DNA of the CDR3: TGCGCCAGCAGCCAGACACGTGGTCAGCCCCAGCATTTT. Protein sequence: CASSQTRGQPQHF.